This entry concerns a single T cell receptor beta chain. Its antigen is currently unknown. Repertoires were generated with immunoSEQ multiplex PCR, while TCRdb's copy carries only in-frame clones and drops some. The table includes some 150,000 clones, over 75% detected once. Trimming took 7 bases from V and 0 from J; bases not matched to a gene: 3. CDR3 length: 15 residues. Germline CDR1 and CDR2: MNHEY and SVGAGI. The sample comes from a study of T cell responses to AZD1222 COVID-19 vaccine. Study-wide results and limits: In a largely white British group with more females than males, clonal diversity was possibly underestimated. At baseline, seropositivity was found in only a handful of AZD1222 recipients.

The chain combines TRBV6-5 with TRBJ2-2, with 9 bases lining up with TRBD1. The sample here was peripheral blood, taken 28 days after the second dose of the MenACWY control vaccine. This receptor was taken from an adult who received the MenACWY meningococcal vaccine as a control. The CDR3 reads CASTRQGANTGELFF. The CDR3 DNA follows: TGTGCCAGCACCCGACAGGGGGCGAACACCGGGGAGCTGTTTTTT.